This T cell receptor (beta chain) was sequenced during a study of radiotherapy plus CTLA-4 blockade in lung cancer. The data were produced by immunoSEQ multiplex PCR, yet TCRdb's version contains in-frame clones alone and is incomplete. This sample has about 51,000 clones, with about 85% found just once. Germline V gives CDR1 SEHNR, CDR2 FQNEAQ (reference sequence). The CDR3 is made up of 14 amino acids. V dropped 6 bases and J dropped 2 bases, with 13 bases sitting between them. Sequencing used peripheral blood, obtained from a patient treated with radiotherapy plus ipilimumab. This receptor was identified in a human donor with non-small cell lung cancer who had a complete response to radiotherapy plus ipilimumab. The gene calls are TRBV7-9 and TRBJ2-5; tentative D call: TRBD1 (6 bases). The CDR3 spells CASSSTGPQETQYF. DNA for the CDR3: TGTGCCAGCAGTTCGACAGGTCCGCAAGAGACCCAGTACTTC. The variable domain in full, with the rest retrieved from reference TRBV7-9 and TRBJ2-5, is DTGVSQNPRHKITKRGQNVTFRCDPISEHNRLYWYRQTLGQGPEFLTYFQNEAQLEKSRLLSDRFSAERPKGSFSTLEIQRTEQGDSAMYLCASSSTGPQETQYFGPGTRLLVL.